This T cell receptor beta chain was profiled in a study of CD8 T cells in acute hepatitis C reinfection. Study context: TCRbeta of HCV NS3-1073-specific CD8+ T cells was profiled.

Time point denoted: naive CD8 control sorted from an acute-time-point sample. A positive HCV RNA or antibody test following a negative test within 24 weeks defined acute primary infection. Cells were stained for CD3, CD8 and CD45RO, excluding dead cells. The length of the CDR3 is 14 residues. The germline V gene has CDR1 MGHRA and CDR2 YSYEKL. V shed 6 bases and J shed 2 bases, with 13 bases lying between them. Sequencing was performed with immunoSEQ multiplex PCR; in TCRdb, only in-frame clones are kept and a portion is missing. The table shows 30,000 to 45,000 clones, with over 75% occurring only once.

The chain is built from TRBV4-1 and TRBJ1-1, with D possibly being TRBD1 (5 bases). Specimen: naive CD8+ T cells from PBMCs. The origin of this receptor is a woman between 18 and 29 years old who spontaneously cleared hepatitis C infection. CDR3 nucleotides: TGCGCCAGCAGTCTCTCGGGGGATAACACTGAAGCTTTCTTT. Protein: CASSLSGDNTEAFF.